Presented here are 22 T cell receptor beta chains from one specimen sequenced in a study of blood T cell repertoires in COVID-19. TCRdb keeps only in-frame clones here, not all; method: immunoSEQ multiplex PCR. The sample carries around 310,000 clones, nearly 90% recorded once. Sequenced material: PBMCs or T cells enriched from blood (not recorded which). The receptors were gathered from a woman in her 30s who had recovered from COVID-19.

The rearrangement uses TRBV9 and TRBJ1-1; possible D gene TRBD1, 6 bases. CDR1 is SGDLS, CDR2 YYNGEE, per germline. The CDR3 runs to 13 residues. With 2 bases removed from V and 7 bases from J, the gap between germline ends came to 12 bases. The chain's CDR3 is CASSVRDNLEAFF. CDR3 coding DNA: TGTGCCAGCAGCGTCCGGGACAACCTTGAAGCTTTCTTT.

The V call is TRBV20-1, the J call TRBJ1-1; no reliable D call. Germline values: CDR1 DFQATT, CDR2 SNEGSKA (reference sequence). Between the trimmed V and J ends, which lost 7 bases and 1 base, there was a span of 7 bases. The CDR3 is 11 residues long. The CDR3 nucleotides read TGCAGTGAACAGCCGAACACTGAAGCTTTCTTT. Protein: CSEQPNTEAFF.

The chain links TRBV15 to TRBJ1-2; TRBD1 aligns across 7 bases. V lost 2 bases and J lost 0; bases outside the gene matches: 6. Germline CDR1 and CDR2: LNHNV and YYDKDF (reference sequence). This CDR3 is 16 amino acids long. The CDR3: CATSRPTGEANYGYTF. The DNA for the CDR3 is TGTGCCACCAGCAGACCCACAGGGGAGGCTAACTATGGCTACACCTTC.

V usage is TRBV5-4 and J usage is TRBJ2-7; TRBD2 might be the D (6 bases). Germline lookup yields CDR1 SGHNT and CDR2 YYREEE (reference sequence). The CDR3 spans 15 residues. V was shortened by 0 bases and J by 5 bases, with 15 bases between the two germline ends. CDR3 region: CASSLEARGKDEQYF. CDR3 nucleotide sequence: TGTGCCAGCAGCTTGGAGGCGCGGGGTAAGGACGAGCAGTACTTC.

This chain uses TRBV7-6 with TRBJ2-5; the D gene is possibly TRBD2 (6 bases). Looked up from germline, CDR1 is SGHVS and CDR2 is FNYEAQ. The CDR3 is made up of 18 amino acids. V was clipped by 2 bases and J by 1 base, with 20 bases between them. The chain's CDR3 is CASSLLTQRRGLQETQYF. Here the CDR3 DNA reads TGTGCCAGCAGCTTACTTACACAACGGCGGGGACTCCAAGAGACCCAGTACTTC.

V gene TRBV5-6 combines with J gene TRBJ1-5, with no clear D. CDR3 length: 17 amino acids. Germline values: CDR1 SGHDT, CDR2 YYEEEE. The germline V and J ends were trimmed by 3 bases and 0 bases, with 16 bases remaining between them. In DNA, the CDR3 is TGTGCCAGCAGCTCGCAAGCCTACACAGATAGCAATCAGCCCCAGCATTTT. Amino acid sequence: CASSSQAYTDSNQPQHF.

The V gene is TRBV4-3, the J gene TRBJ1-3; D not certain. CDR1 is LGHNA, CDR2 YSLEER, per germline. The CDR3 has 15 residues. V was clipped by 0 bases and J by 0 bases, with 6 bases between them. DNA of the CDR3: TGCGCCAGCAGCCAAGAATCCGGCTCTGGAAACACCATATATTTT. Translated: CASSQESGSGNTIYF.

The chain employs TRBV7-9 and TRBJ2-7; D possibly corresponds to TRBD2 (5 bases). This CDR3 region has 13 residues. Germline lookup yields CDR1 SEHNR and CDR2 FQNEAQ (reference sequence). With 3 bases removed from V and 2 bases from J, the gap between germline ends came to 8 bases. This chain's CDR3 is CASSLRVTYEQYF. CDR3 nucleotides: TGTGCCAGCAGCTTGAGGGTCACCTACGAGCAGTACTTC.

The chain has TRBV7-3 and TRBJ1-4; D not resolved. Per germline, CDR1 SGHTA and CDR2 FQGTGA. The CDR3 loop spans 17 amino acids. The ends were cut back, 0 bases at V and 8 bases at J, with 19 bases in the middle. The CDR3 spells CASSLTPRSGFGEKLFF. The CDR3 DNA reads TGTGCCAGCAGCTTAACGCCTAGGTCGGGGTTTGGCGAAAAACTGTTTTTT.

The rearrangement links TRBV19 to TRBJ1-2; possibly TRBD1 for D (5 bases). The V end lost 8 bases, the J end lost 4 bases, and 17 bases lay between the germline ends. CDR3 length: 14 residues. Germline V gives CDR1 LNHDA, CDR2 SQIVND (reference sequence). The CDR3: CASSARQTTYGYTF. The CDR3 DNA reads as TGTGCCAGTTCGGCAAGACAGACAACCTATGGCTACACCTTC.

This clone was found a few times. The chain uses TRBV18 and TRBJ1-5; perhaps TRBD1 as D (5 bases). The V end was cut by 3 bases, the J end by 5 bases, with 11 bases between. Germline CDR1 is KGHSH and CDR2 is LQKENI. This CDR3 has 14 residues. In nucleotides, the CDR3 is TGTGCCAGCTCACCGCCGGGGGATTATCAGCCCCAGCATTTT. It is translated as CASSPPGDYQPQHF.

The rearrangement joins TRBV18 to TRBJ1-2, with D unclear. Germline assignment: CDR1 KGHSH and CDR2 LQKENI. V dropped 2 bases and J dropped 4 bases, with 17 bases sitting between them. The length of the CDR3 is 16 residues. For the CDR3, the DNA is TGTGCCAGCTCACCAGGAGAGTTGGGTCGTGGCTATGGCTACACCTTC. Translated: CASSPGELGRGYGYTF.

This chain connects TRBV5-1 to TRBJ2-7, with TRBD1 matching 9 bases. Germline trimming cut 7 bases from V and 2 bases from J; bases unmatched to any gene: 7. The CDR3 totals 14 residues. The germline V gene has CDR1 SGHRS and CDR2 YFSETQ. The DNA of the CDR3 is TGCGCCAGCCGGGACAGGGAGGAAACCTACGAGCAGTACTTC. Protein product: CASRDREETYEQYF.

The chain couples TRBV7-2 to TRBJ2-1; 9 bases align to TRBD2. The germline V gene encodes CDR1 SGHTA and CDR2 FQGNSA. V lost 7 bases to trimming and J lost 8 bases; unmatched junction nucleotides: 9. The CDR3 is 14 amino acids. CDR3 region: CASISGSAVDEQFF. For the CDR3, the DNA is TGTGCCAGCATTAGCGGGAGCGCGGTGGATGAGCAGTTCTTC.

This clone was observed a single time. CDR3 sequence reads: CASSSMGQGTDTQYF. CDR3 nucleotide sequence: TGTGCCAGTAGTAGTATGGGACAGGGGACAGATACGCAGTATTTT. This chain joins TRBV19 and TRBJ2-3; 10 bases line up with TRBD1. The J segment lost 3 bases and the V segment lost 4 bases, leaving 4 bases of the junction unmatched. This CDR3 is 15 amino acids long. CDR1 and CDR2 from the germline V gene are LNHDA and SQIVND (reference sequence).

The chain recombines TRBV18 with TRBJ1-1; 9 bases are shared with TRBD1. This CDR3 region has 17 residues. Germline assignment: CDR1 KGHSH and CDR2 LQKENI. Trimming at V came to 3 bases and at J to 1 base, leaving 9 bases not matched to a gene. The DNA of the CDR3 is TGTGCCAGCTCACCTTCCTGGACAGGGGATTGGAACACTGAAGCTTTCTTT. Translated: CASSPSWTGDWNTEAFF.

This chain uses TRBV10-3 with TRBJ2-1; 9 bases map to TRBD1. CDR3 length: 16 amino acids. The V segment lost 4 bases and the J segment 7 bases; nucleotides outside the gene matches: 11. Looked up from germline, CDR1 is ENHRY and CDR2 is SYGVKD. This CDR3 reads CAISGSQGQGRNEQFF. CDR3 sequence (DNA): TGTGCCATCAGTGGGTCACAGGGACAGGGACGTAATGAGCAGTTCTTC.

This clone has only one observation. The V gene is TRBV4-1, the J gene TRBJ2-7; 11 nucleotides agree with TRBD1. The germline CDR1 and CDR2 sequences are MGHRA and YSYEKL. The CDR3 spans 14 residues. V shed 1 base, J shed 5 bases, and the junction held 1 base outside the gene matches. DNA for the CDR3: TGCGCCAGCAGCCAAGGGGACAGGGGGAACGAGCAGTACTTC. Translation gives CASSQGDRGNEQYF.

This sequence joins TRBV28 and TRBJ2-5, with no clear D. V was cut by 4 bases and J by 2 bases, with 11 bases left in between. The germline CDR1 and CDR2 sequences are MDHEN and SYDVKM. This CDR3 contains 14 residues. In DNA, the CDR3 is TGTGCCAGCAGTTATTTAGCTACGCAAGAGACCCAGTACTTC. As protein: CASSYLATQETQYF.

The chain couples TRBV28 to TRBJ1-2; D unresolved. The V gene's germline CDR1 is MDHEN and CDR2 SYDVKM. There are 14 residues in the CDR3. The V end was cut by 1 base, the J end by 2 bases, with 8 bases between. CDR3 protein: CASSLLGRNYGYTF. In nucleotides, the CDR3 is TGTGCCAGCAGTTTATTGGGGAGGAACTATGGCTACACCTTC.

The genes are TRBV29-1 and TRBJ2-5, with D unclear. CDR1 and CDR2 from the germline V gene are SQVTM and ANQGSEA. Between the trimmed V and J ends, which lost 4 bases and 1 base, there was a span of 7 bases. This CDR3 has 12 amino acids. CDR3 bases: TGCAGCGTTGCACACCTCCAAGAGACCCAGTACTTC. Translation: CSVAHLQETQYF.

The chain employs TRBV5-4 and TRBJ2-5, with TRBD2 identical over 10 bases. V dropped 4 bases and J dropped 2; count of bases not matched to a gene: 8. In germline, CDR1 is SGHNT, CDR2 YYREEE (reference sequence). The CDR3 contains 16 residues. The CDR3 here is CASSPGLAEVQETQYF. CDR3 nucleotide sequence: TGTGCCAGCAGCCCAGGACTAGCGGAGGTACAAGAGACCCAGTACTTC.